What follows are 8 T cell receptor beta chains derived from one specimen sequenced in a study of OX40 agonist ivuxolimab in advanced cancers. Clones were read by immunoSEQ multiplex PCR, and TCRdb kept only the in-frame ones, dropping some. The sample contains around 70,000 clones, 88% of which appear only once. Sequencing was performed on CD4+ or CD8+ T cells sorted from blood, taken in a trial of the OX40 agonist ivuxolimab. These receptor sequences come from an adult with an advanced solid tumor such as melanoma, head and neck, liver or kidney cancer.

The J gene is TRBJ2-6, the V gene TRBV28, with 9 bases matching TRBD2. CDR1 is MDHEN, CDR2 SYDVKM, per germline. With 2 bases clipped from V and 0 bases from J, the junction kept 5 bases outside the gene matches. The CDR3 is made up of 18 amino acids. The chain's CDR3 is CASSLAGGLASGANVLTF. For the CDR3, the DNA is TGTGCCAGCAGTTTAGCGGGGGGGCTGGCCTCTGGGGCCAACGTCCTGACTTTC. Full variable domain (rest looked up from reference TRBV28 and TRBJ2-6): DVKVTQSSRYLVKRTGEKVFLECVQDMDHENMFWYRQDPGLGLRLIYFSYDVKMKEKGDIPEGYSVSREKKERFSLILESASTNQTSMYLCASSLAGGLASGANVLTFGAGSRLTVL.

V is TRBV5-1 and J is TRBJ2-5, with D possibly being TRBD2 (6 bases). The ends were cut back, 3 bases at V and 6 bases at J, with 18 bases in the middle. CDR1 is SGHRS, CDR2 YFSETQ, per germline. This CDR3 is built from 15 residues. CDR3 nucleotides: TGCGCCAGCAGCTCCGCCGGAGGGGTCGAGAAGACCCAGTACTTC. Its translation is CASSSAGGVEKTQYF.

The CDR3 sequence is CASSVGTGTIGFVGEQFF. The CDR3 DNA follows: TGTGCCAGCAGTGTGGGGACAGGTACGATTGGTTTTGTGGGTGAGCAGTTCTTC. The rearrangement links TRBV25-1 to TRBJ2-1; TRBD1 agrees at 8 bases. Germline CDR1 is MGHDK and CDR2 is SYGVNS. Trimming removed 4 bases from V and 9 bases from J; junction bases left unmatched: 20. The CDR3 has 18 residues.

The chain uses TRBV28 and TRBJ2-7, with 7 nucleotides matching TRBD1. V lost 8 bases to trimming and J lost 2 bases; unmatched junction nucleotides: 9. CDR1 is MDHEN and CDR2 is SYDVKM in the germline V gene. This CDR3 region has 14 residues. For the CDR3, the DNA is TGTGCCAGCTCAAAGGACAGGCCGACCTACGAGCAGTACTTC. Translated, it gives CASSKDRPTYEQYF.

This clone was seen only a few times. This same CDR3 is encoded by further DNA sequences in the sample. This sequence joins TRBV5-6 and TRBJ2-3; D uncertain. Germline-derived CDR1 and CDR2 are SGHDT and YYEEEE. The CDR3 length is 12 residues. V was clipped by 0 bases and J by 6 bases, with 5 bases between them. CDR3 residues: CASSLARDTQYF. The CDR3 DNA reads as TGTGCCAGCAGCTTGGCCAGGGATACGCAGTATTTT.

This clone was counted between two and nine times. The CDR3 sequence: CASSPAGQAVGEQYF. DNA of the CDR3: TGTGCCAGCTCACCAGCGGGACAGGCCGTGGGCGAGCAGTACTTC. The V gene is TRBV18, the J gene TRBJ2-7; TRBD1 matches 8 bases. Trimming took 2 bases from V and 6 from J; bases not matched to a gene: 9. Germline CDR1 is KGHSH and CDR2 is LQKENI. The CDR3 spans 15 residues.

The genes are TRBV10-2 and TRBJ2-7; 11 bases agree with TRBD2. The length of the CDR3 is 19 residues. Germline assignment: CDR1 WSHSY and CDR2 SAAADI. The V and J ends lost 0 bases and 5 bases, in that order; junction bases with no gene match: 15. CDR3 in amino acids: CASSESRGTTSGRINEQYF. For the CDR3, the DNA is TGCGCCAGCAGTGAGTCTAGGGGGACCACTAGCGGGAGAATAAACGAGCAGTACTTC.

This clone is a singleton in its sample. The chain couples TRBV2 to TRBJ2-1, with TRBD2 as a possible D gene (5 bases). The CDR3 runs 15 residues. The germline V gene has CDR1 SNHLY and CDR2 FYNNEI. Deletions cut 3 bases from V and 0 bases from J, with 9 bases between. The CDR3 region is CASSEEVSSYNEQFF. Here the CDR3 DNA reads TGTGCCAGCAGTGAGGAGGTGAGCTCCTACAATGAGCAGTTCTTC. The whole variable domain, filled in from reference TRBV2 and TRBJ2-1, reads EPEVTQTPSHQVTQMGQEVILRCVPISNHLYFYWYRQILGQKVEFLVSFYNNEISEKSEIFDDQFSVERPDGSNFTLKIRSTKLEDSAMYFCASSEEVSSYNEQFFGPGTRLTVL.